The sequence of this TCR beta chain was determined in a study of identifying expanded T cells in peripheral blood. CDR3 length: 13 residues. The germline gives CDR1 WNHNN, CDR2 SYGVQD (reference sequence). TCRdb keeps only in-frame clones here, not all; method: immunoSEQ multiplex PCR. The table shows about 110,000 clones, with about nine tenths occurring only once. The table lists this clone with a count of one. Its antigen is as yet unknown. One junction end disagrees with the germline gene, perhaps due to a read error. Other DNA sequences from this sample encode an identical CDR3 as well. Study outcomes and limitations: Approximately two-week clone count variance significantly increased as total template count grew.

Healthy donors had no documented immune events, such as infections, while sampled. Sequenced material: blood. This sequence originates from a person aged 18 to 70 in good health. The chain recombines TRBV10-1 with TRBJ2-7; D not certain. The CDR3 bases are TGCGCCAGCAGCGAGTCCTGGGGAAACGAGCAGTACTTC. It encodes CASSESWGNEQYF.